This T cell receptor (beta chain) derives from a study of shared clonotypes between healthy human individuals (dated by TCRdb to the early 2020s). Study-wide context: Two women and three men aged 18 to 49 years were included in the cohort. For each donor, three plates each were used for CD4 naive and CD4 memory, two plates were used for CD8 naive, and one plate was used for CD8 memory. To estimate repertoire size and how much clonotype sharing occurs between individuals, the study deeply sequenced the blood TCR repertoires of about 5 healthy adults. Different laboratories and diverse techniques were used to prepare libraries and sequence TCR repertoires, to increase sequencing depth and limit assay-specific biases. Leukapheresis yielded between about 0.85 and 10 billion PBMCs per donor.

The donors were healthy, HIV-negative adults who had no recently reported acute infections or vaccinations. All donors were Caucasian adults living in Nashville, Tennessee, USA. CD4+ T cells were enriched by magnetic negative selection; naive cells were then positively selected on CD45RA, and the negative fraction formed the memory subset. Blood was obtained by leukapheresis, after which PBMCs were separated by Ficoll-Histopaque density gradient centrifugation and cryopreserved in liquid nitrogen vapor phase. Analytical flow cytometry was used to check the purity and quantity of each magnetically sorted T cell population. Genomic DNA was isolated from every sorted fraction and measured by UV absorbance on a Nanodrop 2000c. The paper as a whole reports these results and caveats: Compared with non-shared clonotypes, the clonotypes found in all four sorted-subset donors had higher generation probabilities. Naive subsets generally had larger estimated clonotype richness than memory subsets did. Rarefaction of sorted-subset datasets indicated incomplete sequencing despite the large sequencing depth. Pairwise subsampling indicated that sequencing depth was expected to affect the degree of clonotype sharing among donors. Only blood was sampled, and tissue TCR repertoires likely differ from those in blood. When four donors were compared, the shared fraction of clonotypes was about 5.2% for naive CD4, about 4% for naive CD8, 2.3% for memory CD4, and under 0.5% for memory CD8. The genetic and exposure-history diversity represented was limited by the small number of donors.

At the junction V is shortened by 5 bases and J by 5 bases; bases outside the gene matches: 1. The germline V gene (reference sequence) yields SEHNR for CDR1 and FQNEAQ for CDR2. The CDR3 sequence holds 12 residues, the cysteine and phenylalanine included. Left in the record is the CDR3 DNA by itself, 36 bases read in frame from the first base. Using the deep immunoSEQ assay, multiplex PCR amplified TCR CDR3 regions from genomic DNA. Extracted genomic DNA from each cell subset was distributed evenly across all wells of several immunoSEQ 96-well plates, and each plate was treated as a replicate. For sorted subsets, 200 to 250 ng of genomic DNA, equivalent to some 30,000 T cell genomes, went into each replicate PCR. Purified libraries were measured with a Qubit 3.0 fluorometer, size-checked on a Bioanalyzer 2100, and measured again with the KAPA Library Quantification kit. A separate single-read 150-cycle Illumina NextSeq 550 flow cell was used to sequence each immunoSEQ 96-well plate. Concerning the study's data processing: Because the immunoSEQ output included only junctional sequences and no quality scores, the filtering could not be the same as the filtering used for full-length reads. Sequences were annotated with PyIR, a Python wrapper for IgBLAST v1.9, and V/J genes and CDR3 were assigned using IMGT germline references. Reads were removed for weak V/J assignments (E-value above 1e-6), missing CDR3, stop codons, out-of-frame junctions, or ambiguous translated residues. A V3J clonotype was defined by an identical inferred V gene, J gene, and CDR3 amino acid sequence. Percentage overlap between repertoires was calculated by dividing the number of shared unique clonotypes by the size of the smaller repertoire. Richness of each repertoire was evaluated using RTK rarefaction, the Chao1 estimator, and Recon v2.1 estimates of unobserved clonotypes. Generation probabilities for all TCRbeta clonotypes obtained by the gDNA method from a handful of donors were computed using OLGA. Held by TCRdb, this immuneACCESS table contains in-frame sequences only and omits some clones. Under half of the omission traces to an unresolved V gene where checked; the cause of the rest is unknown. Clone size and V and J calls were adopted from that table, with D and trimming inferred from the DNA. For this sample the table gives under 200,000 clones, of which just under 95% were detected only once. Around 0.072% of the sample is held by the ten biggest clonotypes.

This clone appeared a few times. Its antigen is unknown. One base away there is no much larger clone; base qualities are not given. This chain is built from TRBV7-9 and TRBJ1-1; the junction holds 8 bases that match TRBD1. The sequenced sample was naive CD4+ T cells sorted from blood. This sample's cell subset or site label indicates: CD45RA+ positively selected. The receptor's source is a woman younger than 45 in good health. CDR3 reads: CASSRTGTEAFF. The sequenced DNA is TGTGCCAGCAGCCGGACAGGGACTGAAGCTTTCTTT.